A selection of T cell receptor beta chains follows, all from one sample in a study of T cell changes during pregnancy in multiple sclerosis. Measured with immunoSEQ multiplex PCR; TCRdb has only the in-frame clones, and not every one. The table lists tens of thousands of clones, 90% to 95% of them singletons. The sample consisted of CD8+ T cells from peripheral blood mononuclear cells, taken before pregnancy. Source of these receptors: a female donor with multiple sclerosis, enrolled in a pregnancy study. CDR3s include the opening cysteine and the closing phenylalanine or tryptophan. Each record gives: clone size, D gene, J gene, V gene, CDR3 protein, CDR3 DNA. A D gene is named only where the DNA matches it firmly. Part of the rows lack a size; the others show once, few, many or a class for expanded clones.

clone size: NA
D gene: NA
J gene: TRBJ1-4
V gene: TRBV6-6
CDR3 protein: CASIAATNEKLFF
CDR3 DNA: TGTGCCAGCATAGCCGCAACTAATGAAAAACTGTTTTTT

clone size: NA
D gene: NA
J gene: TRBJ1-1
V gene: TRBV5-8
CDR3 protein: CASSLIVRGKSMNTEAFF
CDR3 DNA: TGTGCCAGCAGTCTAATCGTAAGGGGGAAGAGCATGAACACTGAAGCTTTCTTT

clone size: once
D gene: NA
J gene: TRBJ1-2
V gene: TRBV27
CDR3 protein: CASSSDRSYNYGYTF
CDR3 DNA: TGTGCCAGCAGTTCCGACAGGTCTTATAACTATGGCTACACCTTC

clone size: NA
D gene: TRBD1
J gene: TRBJ1-1
V gene: TRBV29-1
CDR3 protein: CSGLPGQGKTEAFF
CDR3 DNA: TGCAGCGGATTACCGGGACAGGGAAAGACTGAAGCTTTCTTT

clone size: NA
D gene: NA
J gene: TRBJ2-7
V gene: TRBV7-8
CDR3 protein: CASDREGGNEQYF
CDR3 DNA: TGTGCCAGCGACCGAGAGGGGGGGAACGAGCAGTACTTC

clone size: NA
D gene: NA
J gene: TRBJ1-1
V gene: TRBV7-6
CDR3 protein: CASSRDTEAFF
CDR3 DNA: TGTGCCAGCAGCCGGGACACCGAAGCTTTCTTT

clone size: NA
D gene: TRBD2
J gene: TRBJ2-1
V gene: TRBV29-1
CDR3 protein: CSVPGTSGYEQFF
CDR3 DNA: TGCAGCGTTCCTGGGACTAGCGGGTATGAGCAGTTCTTC

clone size: NA
D gene: NA
J gene: TRBJ1-4
V gene: TRBV4-1
CDR3 protein: CASSQDGAGNEKLFF
CDR3 DNA: TGCGCCAGCAGCCAAGATGGGGCAGGTAATGAAAAACTGTTTTTT

clone size: NA
D gene: NA
J gene: TRBJ2-3
V gene: TRBV18
CDR3 protein: CASSLERGLIGTDTQYF
CDR3 DNA: TGTGCCAGCTCACTTGAAAGGGGACTTATTGGCACAGATACGCAGTATTTT

clone size: NA
D gene: NA
J gene: TRBJ2-7
V gene: TRBV20-1
CDR3 protein: CSASYEQYF
CDR3 DNA: TGCAGTGCCTCTTACGAGCAGTACTTC

clone size: few
D gene: TRBD1
J gene: TRBJ1-2
V gene: TRBV10-1
CDR3 protein: CASSENRGYGYTF
CDR3 DNA: TGCGCCAGCAGTGAAAACAGGGGATATGGCTACACCTTC

clone size: NA
D gene: NA
J gene: TRBJ1-6
V gene: TRBV9
CDR3 protein: CASSGGGLGSPLHF
CDR3 DNA: TGTGCCAGCAGCGGAGGAGGGCTCGGGTCACCCCTCCACTTT

clone size: NA
D gene: TRBD2
J gene: TRBJ2-2
V gene: TRBV5-6
CDR3 protein: CASSGGELAVNTGELFF
CDR3 DNA: TGTGCCAGCAGCGGTGGGGAACTAGCGGTGAACACCGGGGAGCTGTTTTTT

clone size: NA
D gene: NA
J gene: TRBJ2-1
V gene: TRBV7-2
CDR3 protein: CASSLGGEWDEQFF
CDR3 DNA: TGTGCCAGCAGCTTAGGGGGGGAGTGGGATGAGCAGTTCTTC

clone size: NA
D gene: NA
J gene: TRBJ2-1
V gene: TRBV11-2
CDR3 protein: CASSAAWGGVGNEQFF
CDR3 DNA: TGTGCCAGCAGCGCCGCATGGGGGGGCGTTGGTAATGAGCAGTTCTTC

clone size: NA
D gene: NA
J gene: TRBJ1-1
V gene: TRBV6-5
CDR3 protein: CASSLTGVNTEAFF
CDR3 DNA: TGTGCCAGCAGCCTAACAGGTGTGAACACTGAAGCTTTCTTT

clone size: few
D gene: NA
J gene: TRBJ2-7
V gene: TRBV4-1
CDR3 protein: CASSPAEGEYYEQYF
CDR3 DNA: TGCGCCAGCAGCCCAGCAGAGGGTGAATACTACGAGCAGTACTTC

clone size: NA
D gene: NA
J gene: TRBJ2-3
V gene: TRBV6-5
CDR3 protein: CASSYRPGSTDTQYF
CDR3 DNA: TGTGCCAGCAGTTACCGCCCAGGTAGCACAGATACGCAGTATTTT

clone size: NA
D gene: TRBD1
J gene: TRBJ1-6
V gene: TRBV6-1
CDR3 protein: CASSEVGWTGEESPLHF
CDR3 DNA: TGTGCCAGCAGTGAAGTTGGTTGGACAGGGGAGGAATCACCCCTCCACTTT

clone size: NA
D gene: TRBD1
J gene: TRBJ2-3
V gene: TRBV7-8
CDR3 protein: CASSTGGRWDTQYF
CDR3 DNA: TGTGCCAGCAGCACAGGGGGCCGCTGGGATACGCAGTATTTT

clone size: NA
D gene: TRBD2
J gene: TRBJ2-7
V gene: TRBV10-2
CDR3 protein: CASSLAGGTYEQYF
CDR3 DNA: TGCGCCAGTAGCCTAGCGGGGGGGACCTACGAGCAGTACTTC

clone size: NA
D gene: NA
J gene: TRBJ1-5
V gene: TRBV15
CDR3 protein: CATSSGSNQPQHF
CDR3 DNA: TGTGCCACCAGCTCAGGGAGCAATCAGCCCCAGCATTTT

clone size: NA
D gene: TRBD2
J gene: TRBJ2-1
V gene: TRBV10-3
CDR3 protein: CAISGLSLAGEFSYNEQFF
CDR3 DNA: TGTGCCATCAGTGGGCTTTCACTAGCGGGGGAATTCTCCTACAATGAGCAGTTCTTC

clone size: NA
D gene: TRBD1
J gene: TRBJ2-7
V gene: TRBV6-5
CDR3 protein: CASSYSTGTASYEQYF
CDR3 DNA: TGTGCCAGCAGTTACTCTACCGGGACAGCTTCCTACGAGCAGTACTTC

clone size: NA
D gene: NA
J gene: TRBJ1-1
V gene: TRBV12-5
CDR3 protein: CASGLFFGEQGTLMNTEAFF
CDR3 DNA: TGTGCTAGTGGTTTGTTTTTCGGTGAGCAGGGTACCCTAATGAACACTGAAGCTTTCTTT

clone size: NA
D gene: NA
J gene: TRBJ2-6
V gene: TRBV9
CDR3 protein: CASSLRLTGLTSSGANVLTF
CDR3 DNA: TGTGCCAGCAGCCTCCGATTGACGGGACTGACCAGCTCTGGGGCCAACGTCCTGACTTTC

clone size: NA
D gene: NA
J gene: TRBJ2-7
V gene: TRBV7-2
CDR3 protein: CASSSWFQTGKLFYEQYF
CDR3 DNA: TGTGCCAGCAGCTCATGGTTTCAGACGGGGAAATTATTCTACGAGCAGTACTTC

clone size: many
D gene: TRBD2
J gene: TRBJ2-7
V gene: TRBV29-1
CDR3 protein: CSVGGGEGYEQYF
CDR3 DNA: TGCAGCGTTGGTGGGGGGGAAGGGTACGAGCAGTACTTC

clone size: NA
D gene: TRBD1
J gene: TRBJ1-2
V gene: TRBV27
CDR3 protein: CASSRTGGNGYTF
CDR3 DNA: TGTGCCAGCAGCCGGACAGGGGGCAATGGCTACACCTTC

clone size: NA
D gene: NA
J gene: TRBJ2-5
V gene: TRBV11-2
CDR3 protein: CASSLVSSPQETQYF
CDR3 DNA: TGTGCCAGCAGCTTAGTTAGCTCGCCCCAAGAGACCCAGTACTTC

clone size: once
D gene: NA
J gene: TRBJ2-7
V gene: TRBV4-2
CDR3 protein: CASSPKPPGKAYEQYF
CDR3 DNA: TGTGCCAGCAGCCCCAAACCCCCGGGGAAAGCCTACGAGCAGTACTTC

clone size: NA
D gene: NA
J gene: TRBJ1-6
V gene: TRBV5-1
CDR3 protein: CASSLLEGSPLHF
CDR3 DNA: TGCGCCAGCAGCTTATTAGAGGGTTCACCCCTCCACTTT

clone size: NA
D gene: NA
J gene: TRBJ1-2
V gene: TRBV6-6
CDR3 protein: CASSYSGGDGGYTF
CDR3 DNA: TGTGCCAGCAGTTACTCTGGGGGGGATGGTGGCTACACCTTC

clone size: NA
D gene: NA
J gene: TRBJ1-1
V gene: TRBV6-5
CDR3 protein: CASRSGGYTEAFF
CDR3 DNA: TGTGCCAGCAGGTCGGGGGGTTACACTGAAGCTTTCTTT

clone size: NA
D gene: TRBD2
J gene: TRBJ2-3
V gene: TRBV10-1
CDR3 protein: CASSTHSGGASDTQYF
CDR3 DNA: TGCGCCAGCAGTACTCATAGCGGGGGGGCCTCAGATACGCAGTATTTT

clone size: NA
D gene: TRBD2
J gene: TRBJ2-3
V gene: TRBV11-2
CDR3 protein: CASSLGLADYTDTQYF
CDR3 DNA: TGTGCCAGCAGCTTAGGACTAGCGGATTACACAGATACGCAGTATTTT

clone size: NA
D gene: NA
J gene: TRBJ1-5
V gene: TRBV4-1
CDR3 protein: CASSPRGPSSQPQHF
CDR3 DNA: TGCGCCAGCAGCCCCCGAGGGCCGTCCTCTCAGCCCCAGCATTTT

clone size: NA
D gene: NA
J gene: TRBJ1-6
V gene: TRBV2
CDR3 protein: CASAGSPLHF
CDR3 DNA: TGTGCCAGCGCGGGTTCACCCCTCCACTTT

clone size: NA
D gene: NA
J gene: TRBJ1-1
V gene: TRBV11-2
CDR3 protein: CASSLGGATEAFF
CDR3 DNA: TGTGCCAGCAGCTTAGGAGGAGCCACTGAAGCTTTCTTT

clone size: NA
D gene: TRBD1
J gene: TRBJ1-1
V gene: TRBV5-1
CDR3 protein: CASSWGQGESEAFF
CDR3 DNA: TGCGCCAGCAGCTGGGGACAGGGGGAATCTGAAGCTTTCTTT

clone size: NA
D gene: NA
J gene: TRBJ1-1
V gene: TRBV6-5
CDR3 protein: CASSYSWLTEAFF
CDR3 DNA: TGTGCCAGCAGTTACTCTTGGCTCACTGAAGCTTTCTTT

clone size: NA
D gene: NA
J gene: TRBJ1-1
V gene: TRBV6-6
CDR3 protein: CASRQGVNTEAFF
CDR3 DNA: TGTGCCAGCAGACAGGGAGTGAACACTGAAGCTTTCTTT

clone size: NA
D gene: TRBD1
J gene: TRBJ1-4
V gene: TRBV6-1
CDR3 protein: CASSLSDRRNEKLFF
CDR3 DNA: TGTGCCAGCAGTTTATCGGACAGGCGTAATGAAAAACTGTTTTTT

clone size: NA
D gene: NA
J gene: TRBJ2-7
V gene: TRBV28
CDR3 protein: CASSLDRGTAYEQYF
CDR3 DNA: TGTGCCAGCAGTTTGGACCGCGGGACTGCCTACGAGCAGTACTTC

clone size: NA
D gene: NA
J gene: TRBJ2-1
V gene: TRBV29-1
CDR3 protein: CSVEFDEQFF
CDR3 DNA: TGCAGCGTAGAGTTCGATGAGCAGTTCTTC

clone size: NA
D gene: TRBD1
J gene: TRBJ2-2
V gene: TRBV7-8
CDR3 protein: CASSLAPGQGRNTGELFF
CDR3 DNA: TGTGCCAGCAGCTTAGCTCCCGGACAGGGGAGGAACACCGGGGAGCTGTTTTTT